These T cell receptor beta chains were read from a single sample in a study of cytomegalovirus exposure and HLA in healthy donors. TCRdb's copy holds only in-frame clones and misses some; the assay was immunoSEQ multiplex PCR. This sample has 150,000 to 200,000 clones, with roughly 82% found just once. Sequencing was carried out using PBMCs. These receptors came from a girl between 2 and 10 years old in good health and CMV-seropositive. The CDR3 runs from the conserved cysteine through the conserved F or W. Expanded clones get a size class; other rows say once, few or many, or leave the size out.

v_gene: TRBV11-2; abundance: once; CDR3aa: CASSLDPLRGRETQYF
v_gene: TRBV18; abundance: .; CDR3aa: CASSPTGNTEAFF
v_gene: TRBV30; abundance: .; CDR3aa: CAWSVSNTGELFF
v_gene: TRBV5-1; abundance: .; CDR3aa: CASFRDRGTDTQYF
v_gene: TRBV7-3; abundance: .; CDR3aa: CASSFVNTGELFF
v_gene: TRBV5-1; abundance: .; CDR3aa: CASRPLHSSGNTIYF
v_gene: TRBV9; abundance: .; CDR3aa: CASSVSSGGAAGVGYNEQFF
v_gene: TRBV27; abundance: once; CDR3aa: CASSGRNTDTQYF
v_gene: TRBV30; abundance: .; CDR3aa: CAWSALPGFSNEQYF
v_gene: TRBV5-1; abundance: .; CDR3aa: CASSPRGRETQYF
v_gene: TRBV18; abundance: .; CDR3aa: CASSPWTGMEETQYF
v_gene: TRBV5-1; abundance: .; CDR3aa: CASRDTGGWPYNEQFF
v_gene: TRBV2; abundance: .; CDR3aa: CASSDLPGSSQETQYF
v_gene: TRBV30; abundance: .; CDR3aa: CAWTLAGGRYEQYF
v_gene: TRBV9; abundance: .; CDR3aa: CASSPPYGQGANYGYTF
v_gene: TRBV7-8; abundance: .; CDR3aa: CASPGMTPPPRTGELFF
v_gene: TRBV6-1; abundance: .; CDR3aa: CASTRGGAGGYTF
v_gene: TRBV6-5; abundance: .; CDR3aa: CASSVTRGQYQPQHF
v_gene: TRBV11-1; abundance: .; CDR3aa: CASSQQGVGTDTQYF
v_gene: TRBV19; abundance: .; CDR3aa: CASSPEKDGGGDYTF
v_gene: TRBV28; abundance: .; CDR3aa: CASNQAGGSYEQYF